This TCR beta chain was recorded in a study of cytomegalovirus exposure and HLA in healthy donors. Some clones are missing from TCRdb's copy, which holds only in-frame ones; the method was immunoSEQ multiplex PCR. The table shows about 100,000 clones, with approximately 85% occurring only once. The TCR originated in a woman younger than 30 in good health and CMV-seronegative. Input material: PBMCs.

The CDR3 here is CASSQSTGAFTEAFF. In DNA form, the CDR3 reads TGCGCCAGCAGCCAATCGACAGGGGCTTTCACTGAAGCTTTCTTT. The rearrangement joins TRBV4-1 to TRBJ1-1; 8 bases are shared with TRBD1. CDR1 is MGHRA, CDR2 YSYEKL, per germline. The V segment lost 2 bases and the J segment 4 bases; nucleotides outside the gene matches: 6. The CDR3 spans 15 residues.